This T cell receptor (beta chain) derives from a study of CD8 T cells in ankylosing spondylitis. Germline V lookup: CDR1 DFQATT, CDR2 SNEGSKA (reference sequence). The germline V and J ends were trimmed by 1 base and 3 bases, with 7 bases remaining between them. The CDR3 totals 13 residues. The study, taken as a whole, reports: A TCR beta motif of about eight highly homologous variants seemed to mark ankylosing spondylitis blood. In ankylosing spondylitis patients, matched synovial fluid reportedly showed significant enrichment of disease-linked clones.

Each TCR beta library was made by quantitative 5'-RACE that incorporated molecular barcodes. TCRdb reanalysed the 5' RACE reads using MiXCR and keeps one entry per CDR3 protein. The table shows 200,000 or so distinct CDR3 sequences, with 10% to 15% occurring only once. This clonotype occurred many times. Its specificity is unknown. This chain joins TRBV20-1 and TRBJ2-1; possible D gene TRBD1, 6 bases. Specimen: blood, either unsorted or a sorted T cell fraction (not recorded which). This TCR was recovered from a female donor with ankylosing spondylitis or in good health (not recorded which). The CDR3 sequence: CSARGRGYNEQFF. For the CDR3, the DNA is TGCAGTGCTAGAGGCAGGGGCTACAATGAGCAGTTCTTC.